The 23 T cell receptor beta chains presented below share a single source sample, sequenced in a study of OX40 agonist ivuxolimab in advanced cancers. Only in-frame clones appear in the TCRdb table, and some are missing; sequencing was by immunoSEQ multiplex PCR. The table includes over 85,000 clones, about 79% detected once. The sample consisted of CD4+ or CD8+ T cells sorted from blood, taken in a trial of the OX40 agonist ivuxolimab. The receptors stem from an adult with an advanced solid tumor such as melanoma, head and neck, liver or kidney cancer.

This chain joins TRBV19 and TRBJ1-2; TRBD1 matches at 9 bases. Germline V gene lookup returns CDR1 LNHDA and CDR2 SQIVND (reference sequence). V lost 0 bases to trimming and J lost 7 bases; unmatched junction nucleotides: 3. This CDR3 region has 14 residues. The CDR3 DNA is TGTGCCAGTAGTATAGAACAGGGGGCCCGTGGCTACACCTTC. This encodes CASSIEQGARGYTF.

J is TRBJ1-4 and V is TRBV6-5; 8 bases line up with TRBD1. The junction had 4 bases not matched to a gene; V was cut back by 5 bases and J by 5 bases. The CDR3 consists of 14 residues. CDR1 MNHEY and CDR2 SVGAGI come from the germline V gene. CDR3 coding DNA: TGTGCCAGCAGTGCGACAGGGGAGAATGAAAAACTGTTTTTT. Protein sequence: CASSATGENEKLFF.

This chain connects TRBV7-9 to TRBJ2-3; 13 bases align to TRBD2. The V and J ends lost 4 bases and 3 bases, in that order; junction bases with no gene match: 4. The germline gives CDR1 SEHNR, CDR2 FQNEAQ (reference sequence). The CDR3 is made up of 16 amino acids. CDR3 in DNA: TGTGCCAGCAGCTGGGGACTAGCGGGATTAACAGATACGCAGTATTTT. It specifies CASSWGLAGLTDTQYF.

In its sample, this clone was seen once. CDR3 sequence reads: CASRRRGQETQYF. In DNA, the CDR3 is TGTGCCAGTCGCCGGAGGGGTCAAGAGACCCAGTACTTC. This rearrangement joins TRBV19 to TRBJ2-5; D possibly corresponds to TRBD2 (6 bases). The ends were cut back, 8 bases at V and 2 bases at J, with 12 bases in the middle. This CDR3 contains 13 residues. Germline lookup yields CDR1 LNHDA and CDR2 SQIVND (reference sequence).

V and J are TRBV5-1 and TRBJ1-4; tentative D call: TRBD1 (5 bases). Germline V CDR1 and CDR2: SGHRS, YFSETQ. This CDR3 has 14 residues. The V end lost 4 bases, the J end lost 5 bases, and 12 bases lay between the germline ends. The CDR3 region is CASSLGGGNEKLFF. CDR3 nucleotide sequence: TGCGCCAGCAGCCTAGGTGGGGGGAATGAAAAACTGTTTTTT.

The chain uses TRBV7-9 and TRBJ2-1, with 13 bases matching TRBD2. Per germline, CDR1 SEHNR and CDR2 FQNEAQ (reference sequence). J lost 8 bases, V lost 6 bases, and 10 bases had no gene match. The CDR3 has 16 amino acids. The CDR3 spells CASSPFGLAGEDEQFF. CDR3 DNA sequence: TGTGCCAGCAGTCCTTTTGGACTAGCGGGAGAAGATGAGCAGTTCTTC.

A word on this clone: Other DNA sequences of this sample code for an identical CDR3. V and J are TRBV5-4 and TRBJ2-7; the match to TRBD1 covers 7 bases. The CDR3 consists of 16 residues. The germline gives CDR1 SGHNT, CDR2 YYREEE (reference sequence). V dropped 5 bases and J dropped 2; count of bases not matched to a gene: 13. The CDR3 DNA reads as TGTGCCAGCAGTCCTACCTCCGGGACAGCCACCTACGAGCAGTACTTC. It is translated as CASSPTSGTATYEQYF.

This clone was recorded a few times. This chain links TRBV6-5 with TRBJ2-5; the D gene is possibly TRBD2 (7 bases). The germline CDR1 and CDR2 sequences are MNHEY and SVGAGI. The CDR3 has 15 amino acids. The V end was cut by 2 bases, the J end by 2 bases, with 12 bases between. For the CDR3, the DNA is TGTGCCAGCAGTTACCGGGGGGCTACTCAAGAGACCCAGTACTTC. It translates to CASSYRGATQETQYF.

The V call is TRBV5-6, the J call TRBJ1-1; D gene unclear. The germline V gene has CDR1 SGHDT and CDR2 YYEEEE. CDR3 length: 17 amino acids. Trimming pared 0 bases from V and 1 base from J, leaving 16 bases between. DNA for the CDR3: TGTGCCAGCAGCTTGGTGTTAGGACCGGACCAGAACACTGAAGCTTTCTTT. Its translation: CASSLVLGPDQNTEAFF.

In this sample, this clone turned up once. The V and J genes are TRBV7-2 and TRBJ2-3, with no clear D. V was cut by 3 bases and J by 0 bases, with 13 bases left in between. The length of the CDR3 is 16 residues. Germline values: CDR1 SGHTA, CDR2 FQGNSA. CDR3: CASSLGRFHSTDTQYF. The CDR3 nucleotides are TGTGCCAGCAGCTTGGGCAGATTTCATAGCACAGATACGCAGTATTTT. Full variable domain (remainder filled in from reference TRBV7-2 and TRBJ2-3): GAGVSQSPSNKVTEKGKDVELRCDPISGHTALYWYRQSLGQGLEFLIYFQGNSAPDKSGLPSDRFSAERTGGSVSTLTIQRTQQEDSAVYLCASSLGRFHSTDTQYFGPGTRLTVL.

This clone showed up just once. The chain combines TRBV9 with TRBJ2-5, with D maybe TRBD1 (6 bases). The V end was cut by 3 bases, the J end by 5 bases, with 17 bases between. Germline V lookup: CDR1 SGDLS, CDR2 YYNGEE. The CDR3 runs to 15 residues. Here the CDR3 reads CASSASDSRLETQYF. DNA of the CDR3: TGTGCCAGCAGCGCCTCGGACAGTCGGTTGGAGACCCAGTACTTC.

CDR3 sequence: CASSNTRGTANTEAFF. The CDR3 nucleotides are TGTGCCAGCTCAAATACCCGAGGGACAGCGAACACTGAAGCTTTCTTT. The chain joins TRBV18 to TRBJ1-1; 7 nucleotides agree with TRBD1. CDR3 length equals 16 residues. CDR1 is KGHSH, CDR2 LQKENI, per germline. Trimming took 5 bases from V and 1 from J; bases not matched to a gene: 10.

This clone was recorded only once. The chain recombines TRBV2 with TRBJ2-7; the match to TRBD2 covers 8 bases. Germline lookup yields CDR1 SNHLY and CDR2 FYNNEI. The CDR3 contains 14 residues. Unmatched junction bases numbered 9, after V lost 5 bases and J lost 6 bases. Written as DNA, the CDR3 is TGTGCCAGCAGTCCCCTCGTCCGGGAGGGCGAGCAGTACTTC. Amino acids: CASSPLVREGEQYF.

This rearrangement joins TRBV6-1 to TRBJ1-6, with 7 positions matching TRBD1. CDR1 is MNHNS and CDR2 is SASEGT in the germline V gene. The CDR3 has 13 residues. V was pared by 7 bases and J by 11 bases, with 8 bases of the junction left unmatched. Here the CDR3 DNA reads TGTGCCAGCAAGGCGACAGGGAGGGCACCCCTCCACTTT. It yields the protein CASKATGRAPLHF.

This chain joins TRBV5-1 and TRBJ2-3, with D hard to call. Germline V gene lookup returns CDR1 SGHRS and CDR2 YFSETQ. V was trimmed by 5 bases and J by 2 bases, leaving 12 bases between them. This CDR3 comprises 14 residues. CDR3 region: CASSPASFTDTQYF. CDR3 nucleotide sequence: TGCGCCAGCAGTCCGGCGAGTTTCACAGATACGCAGTATTTT.

V is TRBV7-3 and J is TRBJ2-2, with 8 bases lining up with TRBD1. Germline V gene sequence: CDR1 SGHTA, CDR2 FQGTGA. The trim removed 8 bases at V and 1 base at J, leaving 6 bases unmatched. The CDR3 spans 15 residues. The DNA for the CDR3 is TGTGCCAGCCGACCAGACAGGGGGAACACCGGGGAGCTGTTTTTT. It specifies CASRPDRGNTGELFF.

The chain joins TRBV6-1 to TRBJ2-7; a possible D gene is TRBD2 (6 bases). The CDR3 covers 13 residues. The V and J ends lost 4 bases and 2 bases respectively, with 9 bases between them. Germline CDR1 reads MNHNS; CDR2 reads SASEGT. This chain's CDR3 is CASSASVAYEQYF. In DNA, the CDR3 is TGTGCCAGCAGTGCTAGCGTCGCCTACGAGCAGTACTTC.

The V call is TRBV9, the J call TRBJ2-1; TRBD2 matches 13 bases. The CDR3 has 15 residues. Germline V gene lookup returns CDR1 SGDLS and CDR2 YYNGEE. V trimming: 3 bases; J trimming: 5 bases; junction bases outside the gene matches: 2. In nucleotides, the CDR3 is TGTGCCAGCAGCGCTGGACTAGCGGGGGACAATGAGCAGTTCTTC. Protein product: CASSAGLAGDNEQFF.

The chain couples TRBV20-1 to TRBJ1-2; weak D call: TRBD1 (5 bases). The ends were cut back, 2 bases at V and 14 bases at J, with 15 bases in the middle. The CDR3 has 11 amino acids. Germline loops: CDR1 DFQATT, CDR2 SNEGSKA (reference sequence). The CDR3 coding sequence is TGCAGTGCTAGAACGACGGGGGGGTCTACCTTC. Encoded protein: CSARTTGGSTF.

The V and J genes are TRBV7-3 and TRBJ2-5; perhaps TRBD2 as D (6 bases). V was pared by 2 bases and J by 5 bases, with 9 bases between. The CDR3 spans 13 residues. Germline CDR1 is SGHTA and CDR2 is FQGTGA. CDR3 loop: CASSLGGTETQYF. CDR3 DNA sequence: TGTGCCAGCAGCTTAGGGGGGACCGAGACCCAGTACTTC.

This clone turned up a few times. The CDR3 loop reads CASSGGLFTDTQYF. Written as DNA, the CDR3 is TGTGCCAGCAGTGGGGGACTTTTCACAGATACGCAGTATTTT. This chain uses TRBV28 with TRBJ2-3; tentatively, D is TRBD2 (6 bases). Trimming left V 5 bases short and J 2 bases short, with 11 bases between. The V gene's germline CDR1 is MDHEN and CDR2 SYDVKM. The CDR3 runs to 14 residues.

This clone was observed a single time. This chain connects TRBV20-1 to TRBJ1-1; D is unclear. CDR1 is DFQATT and CDR2 is SNEGSKA in the germline V gene (reference sequence). This CDR3 is built from 11 residues. The V gene lost 8 bases and the J gene lost 1 base, with 8 bases spanning the gap. The CDR3: CSTQKNTEAFF. CDR3 nucleotide sequence: TGCAGTACACAAAAGAACACTGAAGCTTTCTTT.

V and J are TRBV15 and TRBJ2-1; D not resolved. The germline gives CDR1 LNHNV, CDR2 YYDKDF (reference sequence). Trimming removed 0 bases from V and 0 bases from J, with 9 bases in between. The CDR3 sequence is 16 residues long. CDR3 residues: CATSREKGRSYNEQFF. The DNA for the CDR3 is TGTGCCACCAGCAGAGAGAAGGGTCGCTCCTACAATGAGCAGTTCTTC. The whole variable domain, filled in from reference TRBV15 and TRBJ2-1, reads DAMVIQNPRYQVTQFGKPVTLSCSQTLNHNVMYWYQQKSSQAPKLLFHYYDKDFNNEADTPDNFQSRRPNTSFCFLDIRSPGLGDTAMYLCATSREKGRSYNEQFFGPGTRLTVL.